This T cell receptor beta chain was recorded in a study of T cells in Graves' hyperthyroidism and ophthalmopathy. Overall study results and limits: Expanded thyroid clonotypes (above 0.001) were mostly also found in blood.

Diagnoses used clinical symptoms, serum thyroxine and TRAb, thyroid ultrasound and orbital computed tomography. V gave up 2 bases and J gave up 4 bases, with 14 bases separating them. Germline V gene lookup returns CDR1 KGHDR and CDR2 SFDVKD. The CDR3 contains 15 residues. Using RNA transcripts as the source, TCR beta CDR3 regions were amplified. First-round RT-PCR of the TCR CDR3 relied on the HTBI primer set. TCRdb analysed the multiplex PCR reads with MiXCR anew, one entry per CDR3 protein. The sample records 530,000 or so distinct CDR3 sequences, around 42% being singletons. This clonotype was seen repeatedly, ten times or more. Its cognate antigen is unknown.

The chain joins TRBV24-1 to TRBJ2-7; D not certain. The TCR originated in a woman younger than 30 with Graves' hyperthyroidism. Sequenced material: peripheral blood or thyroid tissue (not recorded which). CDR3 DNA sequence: TGTGCCACCAGTGATTCTCCGGACGGCCGATACGAGCAGTACTTC. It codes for CATSDSPDGRYEQYF.